This TCR beta chain came from a study of Tregs in tolerant kidney transplant recipients. This clone has just one count. This CDR3 has 16 residues. The germline CDR1 and CDR2 sequences are PRHDT and FYEKMQ (reference sequence). V lost 5 bases, J lost 2 bases, and 8 bases stayed unmatched. The nonmyeloablative bone marrow transplants came from related graft donors, with transient mixed chimerism. The protocol was immunoSEQ multiplex PCR, while the TCRdb copy is restricted to in-frame clones and leaves out a portion. The sample comprises nearly 50,000 clones, 89% of which are singletons, and around a sixth rests with the top ten.

The sequence was collected from a human patient who received a combined kidney and bone marrow transplant. A share of the T cells may be of graft donor origin. The material was CD8+ T cells from blood (PBMCs), obtained 12 months after the transplant. The V call is TRBV13, the J call TRBJ2-3; TRBD2 matches at 9 bases. The CDR3 DNA reads TGTGCCAGCAGCCAAGCGGGGGGCGGAGTCACAGATACGCAGTATTTT. Amino acids: CASSQAGGGVTDTQYF.